This TCR beta chain was observed in a study of T cells in Graves' hyperthyroidism and ophthalmopathy. This clonotype was observed many times. Its target is unknown. The source material, RNA transcripts, was used to amplify TCR beta CDR3 regions. HTBI primers drove first-round RT-PCR of the TCR CDR3. One entry per CDR3 protein results from TCRdb running MiXCR on the multiplex PCR reads. The sample consists of roughly 400,000 distinct CDR3 sequences, less than 20% of them appearing once. Whole-study results and caveats: Patients with ophthalmopathy were separated from those with stable hyperthyroidism by a 13 V-J model.

On the basis of clinical symptoms, serum thyroxine and TRAb, thyroid ultrasound and orbital computed tomography, diagnoses were made. The V segment lost 1 base and the J segment 6 bases; nucleotides outside the gene matches: 6. The germline V gene encodes CDR1 SGHRS and CDR2 YFSETQ. The length of the CDR3 is 14 residues. This chain joins TRBV5-1 and TRBJ2-7; 8 positions agree with TRBD2. This TCR came from a woman aged 18-30 years with Graves' hyperthyroidism that later progressed to Graves' ophthalmopathy. The source material was blood. CDR3 nucleotides: TGCGCCAGCAGCTTGTCCGGGGGGGCCTCCGAGCAGTACTTC. Residues: CASSLSGGASEQYF.